What follows are 26 T cell receptor beta chains derived from one specimen sequenced in a study of Graves' ophthalmopathy and Graves' hyperthyroidism. RNA served as the template for amplifying TCR beta CDR3 regions. The workflow started with a first-round RT-PCR run with HTBI primers and then moved on to a second-round multiplex PCR. A single record per CDR3 protein comes from TCRdb applying MiXCR to the multiplex PCR reads. Of 500,000 to 700,000 distinct CDR3 sequences listed, just under 40% are singletons. Sample: peripheral blood or thyroid tissue (not recorded which). Receptors were obtained from an adult man with Graves' hyperthyroidism.

This clonotype was recorded only once. The rearrangement uses TRBV7-9 and TRBJ2-7; the match to TRBD1 covers 10 bases. Losses at the gene ends were 3 bases for V and 5 bases for J; bases not matched to a gene: 7. This CDR3 is 15 amino acids long. CDR1 and CDR2 (germline): SEHNR, FQNEAQ (reference sequence). CDR3 sequence: CASSFRDRGAHEQYF. CDR3 coding DNA: TGTGCCAGCAGCTTCCGGGACAGGGGAGCCCACGAGCAGTACTTC.

This sequence joins TRBV24-1 and TRBJ2-1; 10 positions match TRBD2. V was pared by 3 bases and J by 6 bases, with 13 bases of the junction left unmatched. CDR1 is KGHDR, CDR2 SFDVKD, per germline. The CDR3 spans 18 residues. CDR3 sequence reads: CATSDPSTAGGPGNEQFF. As DNA, the CDR3 is TGTGCCACCAGTGATCCCTCAACAGCGGGAGGGCCGGGCAATGAGCAGTTCTTC.

This clonotype was detected many times. The chain is built from TRBV7-8 and TRBJ1-3; D unresolved. Trimming pared 1 base from V and 0 bases from J, leaving 7 bases between. In germline, CDR1 is SGHVS, CDR2 FQNEAQ. This CDR3 has 15 residues. CDR3 protein: CASSLVGSSGNTIYF. The CDR3 region has the DNA TGTGCCAGCAGCTTAGTTGGGAGCTCTGGAAACACCATATATTTT.

The chain uses TRBV10-3 and TRBJ2-5; 10 bases line up with TRBD2. The CDR3 loop spans 15 amino acids. Trimming cost V 3 bases and J 3 bases; bases outside gene matches: 4. CDR1 is ENHRY, CDR2 SYGVKD, per germline. CDR3 bases: TGTGCCATCAGTGATGCCAGCGGGGGGGAAGAGACCCAGTACTTC. It is translated as CAISDASGGEETQYF.

The table lists this clonotype with many counts. The rearrangement links TRBV9 to TRBJ2-5, with a weak D call TRBD2 (5 bases). Trimming took off 4 bases at V and 3 bases at J, with 13 bases between the two ends. The CDR3 runs 14 residues. Per germline, CDR1 SGDLS and CDR2 YYNGEE. The CDR3: CASSTTGEEETQYF. In nucleotides, the CDR3 is TGTGCCAGCAGCACCACCGGGGAAGAAGAGACCCAGTACTTC.

The rearrangement links TRBV9 to TRBJ1-4; D not resolved. V lost 3 bases and J 3 bases, leaving 9 bases between the germline ends. From germline, CDR1 is SGDLS and CDR2 YYNGEE. The CDR3 is 14 residues long. The CDR3 bases are TGTGCCAGCAGCGCCCGTATTGCTAATGAAAAACTGTTTTTT. It specifies CASSARIANEKLFF. Together with reference TRBV9 and TRBJ1-4, the CDR3 gives the full variable domain: DSGVTQTPKHLITATGQRVTLRCSPRSGDLSVYWYQQSLDQGLQFLIQYYNGEERAKGNILERFSAQQFPDLHSELNLSSLELGDSALYFCASSARIANEKLFFGSGTQLSVL.

This rearrangement joins TRBV6-6 to TRBJ1-3, with a possible D match to TRBD1 (5 bases). Germline V lookup: CDR1 MNHNY, CDR2 SVGAGI (reference sequence). This CDR3 spans 16 amino acids. V lost 6 bases, J lost 2 bases, and 17 bases lay in between. The CDR3 spells CASSSPDWGTGNTIYF. The CDR3 DNA reads TGTGCCAGCAGCTCGCCAGATTGGGGCACTGGAAACACCATATATTTT.

This clonotype was counted only a few times. CDR3 nucleotide sequence: TGTGCCAGCAGTTTAGGAGGGGCCTGGCTGGGGGAGCAGTACTTC. Residues: CASSLGGAWLGEQYF. This chain connects TRBV12-3 or TRBV12-4 to TRBJ2-7; D could derive from TRBD1 or TRBD2 (5 bases each). This CDR3 region has 15 residues. V dropped 1 base and J dropped 7 bases, with 17 bases sitting between them.

Only one count was recorded for this clonotype. The rearrangement uses TRBV5-1 and TRBJ1-2; 7 nucleotides match TRBD1. With 4 bases clipped from V and 4 bases from J, the junction kept 10 bases outside the gene matches. The CDR3 is 15 residues long. Per the germline V gene, CDR1 is SGHRS and CDR2 is YFSETQ. The CDR3 loop is CASSRRQGFSYGYTF. The DNA for the CDR3 is TGCGCCAGCAGCCGAAGACAGGGATTTAGCTATGGCTACACCTTC.

The rearrangement links TRBV29-1 to TRBJ1-2; D is uncertain. V was trimmed by 3 bases and J by 8 bases, leaving 19 bases between them. Germline V gene lookup returns CDR1 SQVTM and CDR2 ANQGSEA. The CDR3 contains 14 residues. This CDR3 reads CSVERGNGNYGYTF. CDR3 DNA sequence: TGCAGCGTTGAGCGGGGTAACGGCAATTACGGCTACACCTTC.

This clonotype was counted only a few times. The chain combines TRBV28 with TRBJ1-2, with D possibly TRBD1 on 5 matching bases. Trimming shortened V by 6 bases and J by 8 bases, and 19 bases separated the two germline ends. The CDR3 is 14 residues long. CDR1 is MDHEN and CDR2 is SYDVKM in the germline V gene. CDR3 nucleotide sequence: TGTGCCAGCAGCCCCTCGGGGGGAAACTTCGGCTACACCTTC. Translation: CASSPSGGNFGYTF.

This clonotype showed up just a few times. The CDR3 DNA follows: TGCAGCGTTCGAATAGCGGGGGGGATTGATGAGCAGTACTTC. It translates to CSVRIAGGIDEQYF. The rearrangement links TRBV29-1 to TRBJ2-7; TRBD2 matches 11 bases. Germline CDR1 and CDR2: SQVTM and ANQGSEA. The CDR3 totals 14 residues. The trim removed 5 bases at V and 7 bases at J, leaving 10 bases unmatched.

This clonotype was picked up many times. The rearrangement uses TRBV20-1 and TRBJ2-6; D perhaps matches TRBD2 (6 bases). Germline V lookup: CDR1 DFQATT, CDR2 SNEGSKA (reference sequence). The CDR3 runs 15 residues. Between the trimmed V and J ends, which lost 0 bases and 2 bases, there was a span of 8 bases. The CDR3 coding sequence is TGCAGTGCTAGAGAAGGAGGGGCTGGGGCCAACGTCCTGACTTTC. Translating gives CSAREGGAGANVLTF.

The chain links TRBV24-1 to TRBJ2-2, with a possible D match to TRBD1 (6 bases). V was trimmed by 1 base and J by 4 bases, leaving 15 bases between them. This CDR3 contains 17 residues. Germline V CDR1 and CDR2: KGHDR, SFDVKD. For the CDR3, the DNA is TGTGCCACCAGTGATTTTACGGTACAGGGTACCACCGGGGAGCTGTTTTTT. Translation: CATSDFTVQGTTGELFF.

This clonotype was seen many times. The chain joins TRBV7-8 to TRBJ2-7; D might be TRBD1 or TRBD2, each matching 5 bases. V lost 0 bases, J lost 0 bases, and 12 bases lay in between. CDR1 SGHVS and CDR2 FQNEAQ come from the germline V gene. The CDR3 loop spans 16 amino acids. The CDR3 sequence is CASSLAHAGSSYEQYF. The DNA for the CDR3 is TGTGCCAGCAGCTTAGCGCACGCAGGGAGCTCCTACGAGCAGTACTTC.

This clonotype was seen ten or more times. V usage is TRBV12-3 or TRBV12-4 and J usage is TRBJ2-7, with unresolved D. The CDR3 covers 14 residues. V was clipped by 1 base and J by 1 base, with 8 bases between them. The DNA for the CDR3 is TGTGCCAGCAGTTTAGGTCACGGATCCTACGAGCAGTACTTC. It codes for CASSLGHGSYEQYF.

The rearrangement uses TRBV20-1 and TRBJ1-2, with D possibly TRBD1 on 5 matching bases. The V end lost 1 base, the J end lost 0 bases, and 18 bases lay between the germline ends. Germline CDR1 reads DFQATT; CDR2 reads SNEGSKA (reference sequence). The length of the CDR3 is 17 residues. CDR3 residues: CSARAVTLAGANYGYTF. CDR3 bases: TGCAGTGCTAGAGCCGTCACCCTAGCGGGGGCTAACTATGGCTACACCTTC.

In this sample, this clonotype turned up many times. The rearrangement joins TRBV2 to TRBJ2-7; 7 bases line up with TRBD2. Germline lookup yields CDR1 SNHLY and CDR2 FYNNEI. J gave up 1 base and V 8 bases, and 8 bases lay outside the gene matches. The CDR3 is 14 amino acids. CDR3 protein: CASFTSVLSYEQYF. The CDR3 bases are TGTGCCAGCTTCACTAGCGTGCTATCCTACGAGCAGTACTTC. Based on the CDR3 plus reference TRBV2 and TRBJ2-7, the full variable domain is EPEVTQTPSHQVTQMGQEVILRCVPISNHLYFYWYRQILGQKVEFLVSFYNNEISEKSEIFDDQFSVERPDGSNFTLKIRSTKLEDSAMYFCASFTSVLSYEQYFGPGTRLTVT.

V gene TRBV28 combines with J gene TRBJ1-2; TRBD1 agrees at 11 bases. Trimming at V came to 5 bases and at J to 6 bases, leaving 5 bases not matched to a gene. The CDR3 sequence is 14 residues long. From germline, CDR1 is MDHEN and CDR2 SYDVKM. The CDR3, as DNA: TGTGCCAGCAGTCCACCGGGACAGGGGGATGGCTACACCTTC. This gives the protein CASSPPGQGDGYTF.

The rearrangement uses TRBV20-1 and TRBJ1-5, with D possibly being TRBD1 (5 bases). Deletions cut 0 bases from V and 0 bases from J, with 27 bases between. Germline values: CDR1 DFQATT, CDR2 SNEGSKA (reference sequence). This CDR3 spans 21 amino acids. This chain's CDR3 is CSARDPDPYGATIYSNQPQHF. The CDR3 nucleotides read TGCAGTGCTAGAGATCCAGATCCCTACGGGGCAACTATTTATAGCAATCAGCCCCAGCATTTT.

About this clonotype itself: This may arise from a read error, as a much more abundant clone is one base away. The chain combines TRBV9 with TRBJ2-2; 7 bases fit TRBD2. The CDR3 is 15 residues long. CDR1 and CDR2 (germline): SGDLS, YYNGEE. The J segment lost 5 bases and the V segment lost 7 bases, leaving 11 bases of the junction unmatched. CDR3 coding DNA: TGTGCCAGCGGCCGTAGGGAGGGAGGAACCGGGGAGCTGTTTTTT. This sequence encodes CASGRREGGTGELFF.

This chain links TRBV10-3 with TRBJ2-7; D perhaps matches TRBD1 (6 bases). Germline V gene data show CDR1 as ENHRY and CDR2 as SYGVKD. The CDR3 spans 13 residues. V was pared by 0 bases and J by 3 bases, with 6 bases between. The CDR3 protein is CAISESDSYEQYF. In DNA, the CDR3 is TGTGCCATCAGTGAGTCGGACAGCTACGAGCAGTACTTC.

The table lists this clonotype with many counts. The rearrangement links TRBV6-1 to TRBJ2-7; no firm D call. The CDR3 is 11 amino acids. Trimming cost V 6 bases and J 2 bases, with 5 bases left between them. Germline-derived CDR1 and CDR2 are MNHNS and SASEGT. The CDR3 protein is CASRIAYEQYF. CDR3 DNA sequence: TGTGCCAGCAGGATAGCCTACGAGCAGTACTTC.

The V gene is TRBV19, the J gene TRBJ2-1, with D unresolved. The CDR3 totals 14 residues. From germline, CDR1 is LNHDA and CDR2 SQIVND (reference sequence). Trimming left V 1 base short and J 8 bases short, with 12 bases between. The CDR3 coding sequence is TGTGCCAGTAGTATAGGGCCTGCAGGAGATGAGCAGTTCTTC. Its protein product is CASSIGPAGDEQFF.

As for this clonotype: With a much larger clone just one base away, this may be a read error. This chain joins TRBV5-4 and TRBJ2-5; 7 positions agree with TRBD2. The germline V gene encodes CDR1 SGHNT and CDR2 YYREEE (reference sequence). The CDR3 is 15 amino acids. The junction had 8 bases not matched to a gene; V was cut back by 1 base and J by 5 bases. This CDR3 reads CASSLFELALETQYF. CDR3 bases: TGTGCCAGCAGCTTGTTTGAACTAGCGTTGGAGACCCAGTACTTC.

This clonotype has more than one count but fewer than ten. DNA for the CDR3: TGCAGCGTTTACAGGGGGCCGGAGGAGCAGTACTTC. This codes for CSVYRGPEEQYF. The chain carries TRBV29-1 and TRBJ2-7; 9 bases map to TRBD1. CDR3 length equals 12 residues. The V segment lost 5 bases and the J segment 7 bases; nucleotides outside the gene matches: 6. Germline values: CDR1 SQVTM, CDR2 ANQGSEA.